Below, 16 T cell receptor beta chains from the same sample are listed, as sequenced in a study of vaccination and CD4 T cells after COVID-19. Treatment noted: roughly 10-day PBMC culture with coronavirus spike peptide pools or control peptides (ViraFEST assay). From the unexposed donor, CD4+ T cells were collected ahead of the COVID-19 pandemic (2011-2018). No antigen has been identified for these receptors. The Oncomine TCR Beta short-read assay was applied to DNA of cultured CD4+ T cells. TCRdb processed the PCR reads anew with MiXCR; each CDR3 protein has one entry. Among 7,000 or so distinct CDR3 sequences listed, around a third were seen once. Material for sequencing was CD4+ T cells from blood, cultured in vitro. All receptors derive from a human donor in good health.

This clonotype was found a few times. The rearrangement uses TRBV20-1 and TRBJ1-4, with 8 bases that match TRBD1. CDR1 and CDR2 from the germline V gene are DFQATT and SNEGSKA (reference sequence). The CDR3 has 14 residues. The V segment lost 6 bases and the J segment 8 bases; nucleotides outside the gene matches: 11. The chain's CDR3 is CSASQTGVGEKLFF. Here the CDR3 DNA reads TGCAGTGCCTCTCAGACAGGGGTGGGGGAAAAACTGTTTTTT.

This clonotype has only a few counts. The rearrangement joins TRBV20-1 to TRBJ2-1; 12 positions match TRBD2. CDR3 length: 14 amino acids. The germline CDR1 and CDR2 sequences are DFQATT and SNEGSKA (reference sequence). V gave up 5 bases and J gave up 5 bases; unmatched junction bases: 4. Written as DNA, the CDR3 is TGCAGTGCTGGGCGACTAGCGGGGGACAATGAGCAGTTCTTC. Residues: CSAGRLAGDNEQFF.

This sequence joins TRBV11-2 and TRBJ1-2; D is possibly TRBD1 (5 bases). The CDR3 length is 15 residues. The germline CDR1 and CDR2 sequences are SGHAT and FQNNGV. Trimming stripped 0 bases from V and 7 bases from J, with 15 bases between. CDR3 amino acids: CASSLDSPRDGGYTF. The DNA for the CDR3 is TGTGCCAGCAGCTTAGATTCCCCCAGGGACGGTGGCTACACCTTC. Looking up the rest from reference TRBV11-2 and TRBJ1-2 gives the full variable domain: EAGVAQSPRYKIIEKRQSVAFWCNPISGHATLYWYQQILGQGPKLLIQFQNNGVVDDSQLPKDRFSAERLKGVDSTLKIQPAKLEDSAVYLCASSLDSPRDGGYTFGSGTRLTVV.

This clonotype was picked up one time. The V gene is TRBV5-5, the J gene TRBJ2-7, with D possibly TRBD1 on 5 matching bases. The germline V and J ends were trimmed by 3 bases and 3 bases, with 13 bases remaining between them. CDR3 length equals 14 residues. Germline V gene sequence: CDR1 SGHKS, CDR2 YYEKEE (reference sequence). CDR3 DNA sequence: TGTGCCAGCAGCTCCCCCACAGGACGCTACGAGCAGTACTTC. It yields the protein CASSSPTGRYEQYF.

This clonotype was recorded once. The chain uses TRBV10-1 and TRBJ2-7; D uncertain. The CDR3 extends over 15 amino acids. V gave up 6 bases and J gave up 2 bases, with 17 bases separating them. The V gene's germline CDR1 is WNHNN and CDR2 SYGVQD (reference sequence). In DNA form, the CDR3 reads TGCGCCAGCAGAATAAGGGTAGCCCGTACCTACGAGCAGTACTTC. Its translation is CASRIRVARTYEQYF.

The chain is built from TRBV19 and TRBJ2-3, with D unresolved. Trimming stripped 2 bases from V and 2 bases from J, with 11 bases between. Germline V lookup: CDR1 LNHDA, CDR2 SQIVND (reference sequence). The CDR3 is 15 residues long. DNA of the CDR3: TGTGCCAGTAGTATATCGGACGGCACCACAGATACGCAGTATTTT. This codes for CASSISDGTTDTQYF.

The chain couples TRBV20-1 to TRBJ2-4; the match to TRBD2 covers 7 bases. Trimming removed 3 bases from V and 6 bases from J; junction bases left unmatched: 8. CDR3 length equals 14 residues. CDR1 DFQATT and CDR2 SNEGSKA come from the germline V gene (reference sequence). DNA for the CDR3: TGCAGTGCTAGGATGGTGGGAGGGACAAACATTCAGTACTTC. Protein: CSARMVGGTNIQYF.

In its sample, this clonotype was seen a few times. The junction departs from germline at one end; a sequencing error may be responsible. This chain connects TRBV6-1 to TRBJ2-1; D is perhaps TRBD1 (7 bases). CDR1 is MNHNS, CDR2 SASEGT, per germline. This CDR3 is built from 15 residues. DNA for the CDR3: TGTGCTAGCAGTGAAGGGGCAGGGGGGTACAATGAGCAGTTCTTC. Encoded protein: CASSEGAGGYNEQFF.

The chain combines TRBV10-3 with TRBJ2-1, with 9 bases identical to TRBD1. The trim removed 9 bases at V and 7 bases at J, leaving 13 bases unmatched. The CDR3 has 15 amino acids. From germline, CDR1 is ENHRY and CDR2 SYGVKD. CDR3 amino acids: CAMGSGGQGWNEQFF. DNA for the CDR3: TGTGCCATGGGTTCAGGGGGACAGGGTTGGAATGAGCAGTTCTTC.

This clonotype was seen a few times. The chain uses TRBV5-4 and TRBJ2-5; 8 bases fit TRBD1. After removal of 4 bases from V and 3 bases from J, the junction contained 5 bases not matched to a gene. The CDR3 spans 14 residues. Germline assignment: CDR1 SGHNT and CDR2 YYREEE (reference sequence). CDR3: CASSPSDREETQYF. Written as DNA, the CDR3 is TGTGCCAGCAGCCCCTCGGACAGGGAAGAGACCCAGTACTTC.

The chain is built from TRBV20-1 and TRBJ1-1; unclear D gene. This CDR3 comprises 12 residues. Deletions cut 1 base from V and 4 bases from J, with 7 bases between. CDR1 and CDR2 (germline): DFQATT, SNEGSKA (reference sequence). CDR3 loop: CSARAPGTEAFF. The CDR3 DNA is TGCAGTGCTAGAGCCCCAGGCACTGAAGCTTTCTTT.

This clonotype was seen a handful of times. The chain has TRBV7-9 and TRBJ2-7; D possibly uses TRBD1 or TRBD2 (5 bases each). The CDR3 is made up of 15 amino acids. CDR1 is SEHNR, CDR2 FQNEAQ, per germline (reference sequence). Trimming removed 3 bases at V and 1 base at J, with 13 bases between. The CDR3 spells CASSLGDVGSYEQYF. The CDR3 region has the DNA TGTGCCAGCAGCTTGGGGGACGTAGGTTCCTACGAGCAGTACTTC. Supplemented by reference TRBV7-9 and TRBJ2-7, the full variable domain reads DTGVSQNPRHKITKRGQNVTFRCDPISEHNRLYWYRQTLGQGPEFLTYFQNEAQLEKSRLLSDRFSAERPKGSFSTLEIQRTEQGDSAMYLCASSLGDVGSYEQYFGPGTRLTVT.

This clonotype has more than one count but fewer than ten. The V call is TRBV12-3 or TRBV12-4, the J call TRBJ1-5; no firm D call. With 2 bases removed from V and 2 bases from J, the gap between germline ends came to 10 bases. This CDR3 contains 15 residues. The CDR3 DNA reads TGTGCCAGCAGTTTACACTTTGGAGGCAATCAGCCCCAGCATTTT. Translation: CASSLHFGGNQPQHF.

The chain combines TRBV12-3 or TRBV12-4 with TRBJ1-5; D perhaps matches TRBD1 (6 bases). With 7 bases removed from V and 2 bases from J, the gap between germline ends came to 15 bases. This CDR3 comprises 15 residues. The CDR3 nucleotides read TGTGCCAGCAAACTGGGAGGGGGTGGCAATCAGCCCCAGCATTTT. Translating gives CASKLGGGGNQPQHF.

This clonotype was found a few times. The chain carries TRBV7-2 and TRBJ1-1, with D unresolved. The CDR3 spans 13 residues. Germline lookup yields CDR1 SGHTA and CDR2 FQGNSA. V shed 3 bases and J shed 1 base, with 6 bases lying between them. The CDR3 coding sequence is TGTGCCAGCAGCTTCCGTGGGAACACTGAAGCTTTCTTT. It encodes CASSFRGNTEAFF.

The V and J genes are TRBV5-1 and TRBJ1-1; D may be TRBD1 (5 bases). Germline V lookup: CDR1 SGHRS, CDR2 YFSETQ. This CDR3 has 13 amino acids. With 1 base removed from V and 4 bases from J, the gap between germline ends came to 8 bases. CDR3 sequence reads: CASSLLGVTEAFF. In nucleotides, the CDR3 is TGCGCCAGCAGCTTGTTAGGGGTCACTGAAGCTTTCTTT.